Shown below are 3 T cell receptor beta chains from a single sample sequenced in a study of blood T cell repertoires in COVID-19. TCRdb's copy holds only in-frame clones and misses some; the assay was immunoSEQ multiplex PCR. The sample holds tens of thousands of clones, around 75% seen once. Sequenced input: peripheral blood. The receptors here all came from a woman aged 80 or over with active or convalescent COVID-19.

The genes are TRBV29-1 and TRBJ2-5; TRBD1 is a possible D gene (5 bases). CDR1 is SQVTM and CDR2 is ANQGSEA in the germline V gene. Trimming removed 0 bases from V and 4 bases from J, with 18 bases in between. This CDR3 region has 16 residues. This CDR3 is CSVEEPGRVASETQYF. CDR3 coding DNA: TGCAGCGTTGAAGAACCGGGCAGGGTCGCGTCAGAGACCCAGTACTTC.

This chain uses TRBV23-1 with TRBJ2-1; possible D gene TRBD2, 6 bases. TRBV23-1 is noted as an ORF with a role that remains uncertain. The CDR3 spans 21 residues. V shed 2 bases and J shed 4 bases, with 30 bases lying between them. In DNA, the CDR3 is TGCGCCAGCAGTCAAGGATGGAAAAACCGGACGGGACTGGAGGCATACAATGAGCAGTTCTTC. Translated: CASSQGWKNRTGLEAYNEQFF.

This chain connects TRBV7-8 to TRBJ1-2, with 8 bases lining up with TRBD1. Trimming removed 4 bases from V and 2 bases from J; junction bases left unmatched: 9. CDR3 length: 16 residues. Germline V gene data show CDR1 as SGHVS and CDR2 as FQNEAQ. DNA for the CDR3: TGTGCCAGCAGCTGGTTGCAGGGGGCGTCGAACTATGGCTACACCTTC. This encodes CASSWLQGASNYGYTF.